The 18 T cell receptor beta chains below were found in one sample sequenced in a study of T-cell reconstitution after alpha-beta-depleted transplantation in children. Unique molecular identifiers were used to barcode this TCRbeta library. TCRdb reanalysed the PCR reads using MiXCR and keeps one entry per CDR3 protein. This sample has hundreds of thousands of distinct CDR3 sequences; 10% to 15% occur once, and the top ten carry 4% to 5.5%. Sequenced material: PBMCs, taken from the stem cell graft. The receptor set was obtained from a human donor who donated a stem cell graft to a child with Fanconi anemia.

There are many counts of this clonotype. The CDR3 sequence: CASSHGMNTEAFF. DNA of the CDR3: TGTGCCAGCTCCCATGGGATGAACACTGAAGCTTTCTTT. The rearrangement uses TRBV18 and TRBJ1-1, with unresolved D. CDR1 KGHSH and CDR2 LQKENI come from the germline V gene. The V end lost 6 bases, the J end lost 0 bases, and 8 bases lay between the germline ends. The CDR3 totals 13 residues.

This clonotype was found a few times. The junction shows a germline mismatch at one end, possibly a read error. The rearrangement joins TRBV5-1 to TRBJ1-1; unclear D gene. This CDR3 spans 13 amino acids. Germline CDR1 is SGHRS and CDR2 is YFSETQ. For the CDR3, the DNA is TGCGCCAGCAGCCCTCAAGGAACACAAGGACCGAATTTT. This gives the protein CASSPQGTQGPNF.

This chain connects TRBV28 to TRBJ2-3, with 9 bases identical to TRBD2. Germline CDR1 is MDHEN and CDR2 is SYDVKM. Germline trimming cut 6 bases from V and 0 bases from J; bases unmatched to any gene: 7. CDR3 length: 16 amino acids. The CDR3 spells CASSASTSGSTDTQYF. The CDR3 nucleotides read TGTGCCAGCAGCGCCAGTACTAGCGGGAGCACAGATACGCAGTATTTT.

In this sample, this clonotype turned up a few times. The chain uses TRBV3-1 and TRBJ2-7, with 9 bases identical to TRBD1. Germline V gene sequence: CDR1 LGHDT, CDR2 YNNKEL (reference sequence). After removal of 4 bases from V and 4 bases from J, the junction contained 8 bases not matched to a gene. This CDR3 has 15 residues. The CDR3 DNA sequence: TGTGCCAGCAGCCCTACCGGGACAGGGAGGTACGAGCAGTACTTC. It codes for CASSPTGTGRYEQYF.

This clonotype was found many times. V gene TRBV20-1 combines with J gene TRBJ2-3; D call uncertain. Trimming removed 3 bases from V and 6 bases from J, with 10 bases in between. This CDR3 spans 12 amino acids. CDR1 and CDR2 from the germline V gene are DFQATT and SNEGSKA (reference sequence). CDR3 nucleotide sequence: TGCAGTGCTAGTCCCGGAGCGGATACGCAGTATTTT. Translated, it gives CSASPGADTQYF.

The chain carries TRBV7-9 and TRBJ2-5; 8 nucleotides match TRBD1. The trim removed 3 bases at V and 1 base at J, leaving 1 base unmatched. The CDR3 is made up of 14 amino acids. From germline, CDR1 is SEHNR and CDR2 FQNEAQ (reference sequence). Here the CDR3 DNA reads TGTGCCAGCAGCTTCGGACAGGGCCAAGAGACCCAGTACTTC. Residues: CASSFGQGQETQYF.

This clonotype was observed a handful of times. The genes are TRBV27 and TRBJ2-1; D is uncertain. Looked up from germline, CDR1 is MNHEY and CDR2 is SMNVEV (reference sequence). V was shortened by 3 bases and J by 4 bases, with 7 bases between the two germline ends. The CDR3 sequence is 13 residues long. The CDR3 region has the DNA TGTGCCAGCAGTTTCTCGAGGTACAATGAGCAGTTCTTC. This gives the protein CASSFSRYNEQFF.

This clonotype has just a few counts. The chain's CDR3 is CASSPNYSNQPQHF. Written as DNA, the CDR3 is TGTGCCAGCAGCCCCAACTATAGCAATCAGCCCCAGCATTTT. The chain combines TRBV7-2 with TRBJ1-5; D unresolved. Trimming shortened V by 5 bases and J by 0 bases, and 8 bases separated the two germline ends. CDR3 length: 14 residues. CDR1 and CDR2 from the germline V gene are SGHTA and FQGNSA.

The CDR3 loop reads CASSQQTGLNTEAFF. In DNA, the CDR3 is TGCGCCAGCAGCCAACAAACAGGTCTGAACACTGAAGCTTTCTTT. The chain employs TRBV10-1 and TRBJ1-1; D is possibly TRBD1 (5 bases). V was trimmed by 6 bases and J by 0 bases, leaving 14 bases between them. This CDR3 contains 15 residues. In germline, CDR1 is WNHNN, CDR2 SYGVQD (reference sequence).

This clonotype was seen a handful of times. The chain couples TRBV11-2 to TRBJ2-1; D possibly corresponds to TRBD2 (6 bases). Germline V lookup: CDR1 SGHAT, CDR2 FQNNGV. This CDR3 is built from 12 residues. The ends were cut back, 1 base at V and 15 bases at J, with 13 bases in the middle. The CDR3 region is CASSLAGGVRFF. The CDR3, as DNA: TGTGCCAGCAGCTTAGCCGGGGGAGTACGGTTCTTC.

V is TRBV28 and J is TRBJ1-2; a weak D match, TRBD1 (5 bases). The CDR3 consists of 14 residues. Trimming shortened V by 6 bases and J by 2 bases, and 13 bases separated the two germline ends. The germline CDR1 and CDR2 sequences are MDHEN and SYDVKM. The CDR3 here is CASSLGGGNYGYTF. The CDR3, as DNA: TGTGCCAGCAGCTTGGGGGGGGGAAACTATGGCTACACCTTC.

V is TRBV6-1 and J is TRBJ1-1, with unresolved D. V lost 5 bases to trimming and J lost 2 bases, with 9 bases between them. In germline, CDR1 is MNHNS, CDR2 SASEGT. The CDR3 length is 13 residues. This CDR3 is CASSPTSNTEAFF. The CDR3 region has the DNA TGTGCCAGCAGTCCCACAAGCAACACTGAAGCTTTCTTT.

This clonotype was seen repeatedly, ten times or more. The gene calls are TRBV25-1 and TRBJ1-2; 9 nucleotides align to TRBD1. With 4 bases clipped from V and 12 bases from J, the junction kept 9 bases outside the gene matches. The germline CDR1 and CDR2 sequences are MGHDK and SYGVNS. This CDR3 has 13 amino acids. The CDR3 sequence is CASSASGTGTNTF. Written as DNA, the CDR3 is TGTGCCAGCAGTGCGAGCGGGACAGGGACAAACACCTTC.

This clonotype has at least ten counts. This CDR3 is CASSRRGNTIYF. The CDR3, as DNA: TGTGCCAGCAGCCGCAGAGGAAACACCATATATTTT. The chain joins TRBV4-2 to TRBJ1-3; no definite D call. Trimming removed 4 bases from V and 4 bases from J, with 5 bases in between. The CDR3 loop spans 12 amino acids. From germline, CDR1 is LGHNA and CDR2 YNFKEQ.

This clonotype ranks as medium-sized. This chain uses TRBV7-8 with TRBJ2-1; D is ambiguous. Germline lookup yields CDR1 SGHVS and CDR2 FQNEAQ. V was cut by 5 bases and J by 8 bases, with 13 bases left in between. The CDR3 consists of 13 residues. CDR3 DNA sequence: TGTGCCAGCAGCCCCCCAGAACGGGATGAGCAGTTCTTC. Encoded protein: CASSPPERDEQFF.

This clonotype occurred many times. The genes are TRBV5-6 and TRBJ2-2; D assignment may be TRBD1 or TRBD2 (6 bases each). Trimming took 4 bases from V and 5 from J, leaving 18 bases between them. Germline V gene lookup returns CDR1 SGHDT and CDR2 YYEEEE. CDR3 length: 16 amino acids. The CDR3 nucleotides are TGTGCCAGCAGCACCTTTAGGGGGGCCTGGACCGGGGAGCTGTTTTTT. It is translated as CASSTFRGAWTGELFF.

This clonotype was counted ten times or more. V is TRBV7-9 and J is TRBJ1-3; TRBD1 matches at 10 bases. In germline, CDR1 is SEHNR, CDR2 FQNEAQ (reference sequence). CDR3 length equals 16 residues. With V trimmed by 1 base and J by 3 bases, 3 bases remained unmatched. The CDR3 reads CASSLGQGAFGNTIYF. CDR3 in DNA: TGTGCCAGCAGCTTAGGACAGGGGGCCTTTGGAAACACCATATATTTT.

This clonotype was detected ten times or more. This sequence joins TRBV12-3 or TRBV12-4 and TRBJ2-3, with unresolved D. This CDR3 is 15 amino acids long. Deletions cut 2 bases from V and 0 bases from J, with 9 bases between. DNA for the CDR3: TGTGCCAGCAGTTTAATGGGGTCCAGCACAGATACGCAGTATTTT. Translated, it gives CASSLMGSSTDTQYF.